This TCR beta chain stems from a study of regulatory T cells in long-lasting Graves disease. CDR3-region Arm-PCR and iRepertoire HTBI primers produced the TCR beta libraries. TCRdb independently ran MiXCR on the multiplex PCR reads; one entry per CDR3 protein. This sample has under 500,000 distinct CDR3 sequences, with about 20% found just once. Study results and limitations: For persistent Graves' patients, TCR diversity was lower than for newly diagnosed ones. Persistent patients had more shared public clonotypes (2,741) than new patients (roughly 900). TRBV28, TRBJ1-2 and TRBJ2-5 were favored in persistent disease.

As to this clonotype: Its cognate antigen is unknown.

The CDR3 has 14 residues. V lost 2 bases to trimming and J lost 10 bases, with 12 bases between them. The germline V gene encodes CDR1 SGHTA and CDR2 FQGNSA. Time point denoted: persistent/refractory GD, antithyroid drugs over 5 years with positive TRAb. Extracted PBMC RNA gave rise to the TCR library. Xi'an, China, was home to the endocrinology department that provided patients. The sequenced sample was peripheral blood mononuclear cells (PBMCs), obtained when the disease was refractory, from a patient treated with antithyroid drugs. The sequence was obtained from a female donor with Graves disease. This chain uses TRBV7-2 with TRBJ1-6; TRBD1 is a possible D gene (6 bases). CDR3 amino acids: CASSLLTGSSPLHF. CDR3 nucleotide sequence: TGTGCCAGCAGCTTACTAACAGGGAGCTCACCCCTCCACTTT.